This T cell receptor beta chain was sequenced in a study of blood T cell repertoires in COVID-19. Study information: Some COVID-19 samples were acute and others convalescent; all came from the United States, Italy and Spain.

Produced via immunoSEQ multiplex PCR; TCRdb's table is partial and in-frame only. This sample has about 150,000 clones, with 70% to 85% found just once. Only one count was recorded for this clone. This CDR3 has 17 residues. The ends were cut back, 7 bases at V and 1 base at J, with 21 bases in the middle. Germline V gene data show CDR1 as SGHTS and CDR2 as YDEGEE. This chain links TRBV5-8 with TRBJ1-5, with D perhaps matching TRBD1 (6 bases). The receptor comes from a man aged 55 to 70 with COVID-19, enrolled during active disease. Sequencing was performed on peripheral blood. CDR3 nucleotide sequence: TGTGCCAGCGGCGCTGAATTTGGGGGGGCAAGCAATCAGCCCCAGCATTTT. Translated: CASGAEFGGASNQPQHF.